The T cell receptor beta chain described here comes from a study of T cell responses to AZD1222 COVID-19 vaccine (dated by TCRdb to the early 2020s). Background on the whole study: Because spike-specific TCR depth and breadth did not differ between the two schedules, AZD1222 recipients who got a second dose at roughly 4 weeks were pooled with those who got a second dose at roughly 12 weeks. TCR sequencing was performed for 233 trial participants, of whom about 200 were given two doses of AZD1222 and around 25 were given two doses of MenACWY control vaccine. Trial participants were enrolled by age into 18-55, 56-69 and 70-plus year subgroups, with approximately 150, 28 and 58 TCR-sequenced participants respectively. Broader findings and caveats from the paper: Participants were mostly white British and included more females than males, and it was suggested by the authors that clonal diversity may have been underestimated. Spike-specific TCR breadth and depth rose significantly after two AZD1222 doses compared with day 0 and with MenACWY recipients. Nearly half of unique spike-specific TCRs reportedly recognized epitopes outside regions mutated in the B.1.351 and B.1.1.7 variants. The vaccine-associated CD4 TCRs covered the entire spike protein, and the dominant responses fell in regions 160-218 and 743-854. Conclusions about previously exposed vaccinees were limited because only six or seven AZD1222 recipients were SARS-CoV-2 seropositive at baseline. No day 14 peak-response samples were available, so repertoires were characterized only after the peak T cell response. The 56-69-year group was small, and its depth increase did not reach significance, likely because of low power.

The time point label, read with the paper, signifies: baseline before first vaccination. Samples from vaccinated people were obtained from the UK trials COV001 and COV002, which included a single-blind randomized controlled phase 2/3 trial of AZD1222 (ChAdOx1 nCoV-19) in healthy adults. For TCRbeta chain sequencing, PBMC samples were collected from trial participants at day 0 and at day 28 after the second dose. In regard to this clone: Its antigen remains unidentified. No clone much larger than this one lies a single base away; base qualities are absent.

Counted from cysteine to phenylalanine, this CDR3 has 14 amino acids. The CDR3 DNA has 42 bases and is translated from base 1. Based on the germline V gene, the CDR1 and CDR2 sequences are SNHLY and FYNNEI. The CDR3 regions of human TCRbeta chains were analyzed by immunosequencing. The authors processed their data as follows. Repertoire TCRs were checked for matches against a reference library of SARS-CoV-2-specific TCRs that had been generated using the MIRA antigen-specificity platform. Breadth was defined as the fraction of unique TCRs that were SARS-CoV-2-associated. Depth was defined as the fraction of total T cells that were SARS-CoV-2-associated. Each spike-specific TCR was assigned to its reactive spike region and to a CD4 or CD8 class using the MIRA data. Log10-transformed breadth and depth values were compared by one-way ANOVA with Sidak's multiple comparisons tests. Held by TCRdb, this immuneACCESS table contains in-frame sequences only and omits some clones. Under half of the omission traces to an unresolved V gene where checked; the cause of the rest is unknown. Clone size and the V and J calls come from that table; the DNA yielded D and trimming. The sample includes around 150,000 clones, with about nine tenths observed a single time. The ten top clones hold about 5% of the sample.

This specimen was peripheral blood, taken on day 0 of AZD1222 vaccination. The chain is made from TRBV2 and TRBJ2-3, and 9 bases in between align with TRBD1. This receptor was identified in an adult in good health. The bases read TGTCGCCCGGGACAGGGAGTTAGCACAGATACGCAGTATTTT. The translation is CRPGQGVSTDTQYF.